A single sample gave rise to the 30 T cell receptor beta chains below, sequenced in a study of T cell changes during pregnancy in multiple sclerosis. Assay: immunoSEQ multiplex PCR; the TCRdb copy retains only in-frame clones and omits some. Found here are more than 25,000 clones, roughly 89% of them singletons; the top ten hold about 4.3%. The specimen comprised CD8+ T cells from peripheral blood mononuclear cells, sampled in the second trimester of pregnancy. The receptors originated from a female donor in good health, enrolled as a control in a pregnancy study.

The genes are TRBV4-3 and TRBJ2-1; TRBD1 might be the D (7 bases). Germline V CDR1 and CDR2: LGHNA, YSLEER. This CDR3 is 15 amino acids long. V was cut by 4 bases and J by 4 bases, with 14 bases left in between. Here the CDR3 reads CASSRGGTAYNEQFF. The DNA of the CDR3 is TGCGCCAGCAGCCGCGGCGGGACAGCTTACAATGAGCAGTTCTTC.

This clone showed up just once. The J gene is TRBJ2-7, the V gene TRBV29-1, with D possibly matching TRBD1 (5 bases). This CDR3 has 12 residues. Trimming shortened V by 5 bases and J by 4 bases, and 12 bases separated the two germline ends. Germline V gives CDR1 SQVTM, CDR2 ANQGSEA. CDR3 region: CSVTHRSYEQYF. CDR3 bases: TGCAGCGTTACTCACAGGTCGTACGAGCAGTACTTC.

CDR3 residues: CASSQDPIAGGSSSYNEQFF. CDR3 coding DNA: TGTGCCAGCAGCCAAGATCCTATAGCGGGGGGCTCGAGCTCCTACAATGAGCAGTTCTTC. The chain couples TRBV4-2 to TRBJ2-1; 10 nucleotides align to TRBD2. CDR1 LGHNA and CDR2 YNFKEQ come from the germline V gene. V lost 0 bases, J lost 0 bases, and 11 bases stayed unmatched. The CDR3 is made up of 20 amino acids.

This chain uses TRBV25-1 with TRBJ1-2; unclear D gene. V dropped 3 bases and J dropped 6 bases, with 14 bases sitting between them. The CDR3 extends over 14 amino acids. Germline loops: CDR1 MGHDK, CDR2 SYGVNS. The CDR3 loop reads CASSERGDSHGYTF. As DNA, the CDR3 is TGTGCCAGCAGTGAGCGCGGCGACTCCCATGGCTACACCTTC.

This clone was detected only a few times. CDR3 sequence: CASRDSPTSPYGNTIYF. DNA of the CDR3: TGTGCCAGCCGGGACAGCCCCACCTCACCATACGGAAACACCATATATTTT. The genes are TRBV19 and TRBJ1-3, with TRBD1 identical over 7 bases. Per the germline V gene, CDR1 is LNHDA and CDR2 is SQIVND (reference sequence). This CDR3 has 17 residues. V lost 9 bases and J lost 4; bases outside the gene matches: 18.

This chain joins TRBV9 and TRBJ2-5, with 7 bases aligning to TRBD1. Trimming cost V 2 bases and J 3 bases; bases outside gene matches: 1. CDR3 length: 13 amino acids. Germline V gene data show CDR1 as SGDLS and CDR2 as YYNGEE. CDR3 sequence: CASSVDREETQYF. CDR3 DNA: TGTGCCAGCAGCGTTGACAGGGAAGAGACCCAGTACTTC.

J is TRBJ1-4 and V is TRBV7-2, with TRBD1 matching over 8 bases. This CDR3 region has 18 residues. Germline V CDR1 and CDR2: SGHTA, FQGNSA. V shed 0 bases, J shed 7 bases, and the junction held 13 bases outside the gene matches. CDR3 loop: CASSLAPLDRDWGEKLFF. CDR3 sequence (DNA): TGTGCCAGCAGCTTAGCCCCCTTGGACAGGGATTGGGGTGAAAAACTGTTTTTT.

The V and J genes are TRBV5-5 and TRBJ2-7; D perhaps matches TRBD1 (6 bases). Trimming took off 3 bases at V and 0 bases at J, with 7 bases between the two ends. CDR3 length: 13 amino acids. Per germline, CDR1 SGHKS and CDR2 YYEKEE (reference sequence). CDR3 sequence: CASSWDISYEQYF. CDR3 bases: TGTGCCAGCAGCTGGGACATCTCCTACGAGCAGTACTTC.

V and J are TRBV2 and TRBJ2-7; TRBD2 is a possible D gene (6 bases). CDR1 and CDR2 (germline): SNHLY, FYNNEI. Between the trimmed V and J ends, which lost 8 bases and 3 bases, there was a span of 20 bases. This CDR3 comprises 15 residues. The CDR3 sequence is CASEGKGQGLYEQYF. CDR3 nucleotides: TGTGCCAGCGAGGGAAAGGGGCAGGGACTCTACGAGCAGTACTTC.

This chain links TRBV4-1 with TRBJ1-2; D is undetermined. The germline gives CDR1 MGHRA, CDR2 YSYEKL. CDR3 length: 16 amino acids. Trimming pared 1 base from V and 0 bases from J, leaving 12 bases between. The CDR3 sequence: CASSQGRTQANYGYTF. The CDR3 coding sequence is TGCGCCAGCAGCCAAGGGAGGACTCAAGCTAACTATGGCTACACCTTC.

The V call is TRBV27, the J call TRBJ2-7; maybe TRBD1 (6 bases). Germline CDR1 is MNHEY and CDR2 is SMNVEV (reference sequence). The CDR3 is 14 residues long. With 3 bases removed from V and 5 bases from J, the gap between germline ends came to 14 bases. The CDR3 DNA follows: TGTGCCAGCAGTTTGACAGGTCCCCCCGACGAGCAGTACTTC. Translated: CASSLTGPPDEQYF.

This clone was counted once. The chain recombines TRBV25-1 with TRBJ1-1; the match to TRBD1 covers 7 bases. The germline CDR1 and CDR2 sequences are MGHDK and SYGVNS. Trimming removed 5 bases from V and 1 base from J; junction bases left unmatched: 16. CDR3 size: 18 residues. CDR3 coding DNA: TGTGCCAGCAGTCCGCTAAATCAGGGGGTTGGCGGGAACACTGAAGCTTTCTTT. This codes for CASSPLNQGVGGNTEAFF.

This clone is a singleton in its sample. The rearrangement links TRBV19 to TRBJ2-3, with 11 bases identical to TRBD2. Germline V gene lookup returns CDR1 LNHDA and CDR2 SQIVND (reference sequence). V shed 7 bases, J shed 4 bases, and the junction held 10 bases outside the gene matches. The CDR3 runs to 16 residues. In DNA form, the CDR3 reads TGTGCCAGTAATCCCAGAGCTAGCGGGGGGTCAGATACGCAGTATTTT. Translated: CASNPRASGGSDTQYF.

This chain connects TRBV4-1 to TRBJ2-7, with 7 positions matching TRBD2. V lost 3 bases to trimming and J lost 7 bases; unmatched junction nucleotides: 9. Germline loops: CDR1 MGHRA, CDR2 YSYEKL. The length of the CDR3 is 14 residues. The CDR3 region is CASSQGYRGGEQYF. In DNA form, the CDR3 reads TGCGCCAGCAGCCAGGGTTATAGGGGAGGGGAGCAGTACTTC.

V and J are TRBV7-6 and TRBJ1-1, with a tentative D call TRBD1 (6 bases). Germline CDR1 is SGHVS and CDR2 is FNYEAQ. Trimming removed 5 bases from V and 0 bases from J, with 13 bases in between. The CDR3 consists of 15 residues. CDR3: CASSALQGLNTEAFF. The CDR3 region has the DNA TGTGCCAGCAGCGCATTACAGGGACTGAACACTGAAGCTTTCTTT. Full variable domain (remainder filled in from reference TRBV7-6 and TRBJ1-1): GAGVSQSPRYKVTKRGQDVALRCDPISGHVSLYWYRQALGQGPEFLTYFNYEAQQDKSGLPNDRFSAERPEGSISTLTIQRTEQRDSAMYRCASSALQGLNTEAFFGQGTRLTVV.

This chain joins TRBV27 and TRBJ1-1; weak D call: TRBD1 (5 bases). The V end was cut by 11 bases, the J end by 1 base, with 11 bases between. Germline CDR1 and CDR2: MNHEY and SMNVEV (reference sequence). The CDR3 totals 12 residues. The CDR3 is CAVIGGNTEAFF. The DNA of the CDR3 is TGTGCCGTTATCGGGGGGAACACTGAAGCTTTCTTT.

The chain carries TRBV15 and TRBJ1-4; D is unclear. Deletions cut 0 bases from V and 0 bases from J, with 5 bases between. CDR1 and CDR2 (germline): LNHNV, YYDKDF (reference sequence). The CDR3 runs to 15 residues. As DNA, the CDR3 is TGTGCCACCAGCAGAGACCGGGCAACTAATGAAAAACTGTTTTTT. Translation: CATSRDRATNEKLFF.

The CDR3 is CASSLQGRFTEAFF. CDR3 in DNA: TGTGCCAGTAGCTTACAGGGCCGGTTCACTGAAGCTTTCTTT. This chain joins TRBV19 and TRBJ1-1, with TRBD1 as a possible D gene (6 bases). The V and J ends lost 6 bases and 4 bases respectively, with 15 bases between them. Germline CDR1 reads LNHDA; CDR2 reads SQIVND (reference sequence). The CDR3 runs to 14 residues.

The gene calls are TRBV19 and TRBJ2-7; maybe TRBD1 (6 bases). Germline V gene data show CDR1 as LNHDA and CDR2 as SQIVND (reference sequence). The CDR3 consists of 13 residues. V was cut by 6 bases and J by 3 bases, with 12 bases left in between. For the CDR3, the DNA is TGTGCCAGTAGACCCTTGGACAGCTACGAGCAGTACTTC. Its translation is CASRPLDSYEQYF.

This CDR3 reads CASSSGQGGQPQHF. CDR3 DNA: TGCGCCAGCAGCTCCGGACAGGGCGGGCAGCCCCAGCATTTT. The chain recombines TRBV5-1 with TRBJ1-5; TRBD1 matches 8 bases. J lost 7 bases, V lost 3 bases, and 6 bases had no gene match. Germline loops: CDR1 SGHRS, CDR2 YFSETQ. This CDR3 is 14 amino acids long.

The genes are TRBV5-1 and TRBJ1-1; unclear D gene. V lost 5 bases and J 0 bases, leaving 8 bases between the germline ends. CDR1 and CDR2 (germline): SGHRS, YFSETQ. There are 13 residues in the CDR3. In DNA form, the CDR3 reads TGCGCCAGCAGGGTAGCGATGAACACTGAAGCTTTCTTT. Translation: CASRVAMNTEAFF. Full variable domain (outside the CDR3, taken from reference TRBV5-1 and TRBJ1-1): KAGVTQTPRYLIKTRGQQVTLSCSPISGHRSVSWYQQTPGQGLQFLFEYFSETQRNKGNFPGRFSGRQFSNSRSEMNVSTLELGDSALYLCASRVAMNTEAFFGQGTRLTVV.

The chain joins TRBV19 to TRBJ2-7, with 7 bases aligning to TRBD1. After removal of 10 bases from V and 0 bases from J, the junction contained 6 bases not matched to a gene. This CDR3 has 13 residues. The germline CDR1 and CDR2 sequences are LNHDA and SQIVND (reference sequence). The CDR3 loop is CATATGFSYEQYF. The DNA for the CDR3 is TGTGCCACCGCGACAGGGTTCTCCTACGAGCAGTACTTC. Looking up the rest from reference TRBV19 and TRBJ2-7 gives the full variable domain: DGGITQSPKYLFRKEGQNVTLSCEQNLNHDAMYWYRQDPGQGLRLIYYSQIVNDFQKGDIAEGYSVSREKKESFPLTVTSAQKNPTAFYLCATATGFSYEQYFGPGTRLTVT.

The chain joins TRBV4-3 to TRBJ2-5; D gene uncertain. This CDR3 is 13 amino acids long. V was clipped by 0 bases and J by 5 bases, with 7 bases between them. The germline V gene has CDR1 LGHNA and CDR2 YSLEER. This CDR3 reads CASSQDKEETQYF. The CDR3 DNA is TGCGCCAGCAGCCAAGATAAGGAGGAGACCCAGTACTTC.

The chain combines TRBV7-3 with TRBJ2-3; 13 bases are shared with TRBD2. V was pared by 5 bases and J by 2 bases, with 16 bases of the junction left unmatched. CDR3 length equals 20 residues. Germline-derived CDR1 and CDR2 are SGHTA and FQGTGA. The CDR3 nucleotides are TGTGCCAGCAGCACAAACCTCGGACTAGCGGGGGCCTATAACACAGATACGCAGTATTTT. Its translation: CASSTNLGLAGAYNTDTQYF.

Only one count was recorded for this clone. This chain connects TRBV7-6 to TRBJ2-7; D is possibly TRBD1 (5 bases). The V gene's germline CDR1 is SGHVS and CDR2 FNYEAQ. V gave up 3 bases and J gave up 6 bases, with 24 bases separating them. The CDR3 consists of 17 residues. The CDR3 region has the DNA TGTGCCAGCAGCTTCGCAGGATCAAGCCAGGGTCTAGGCGAGCAGTACTTC. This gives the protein CASSFAGSSQGLGEQYF.

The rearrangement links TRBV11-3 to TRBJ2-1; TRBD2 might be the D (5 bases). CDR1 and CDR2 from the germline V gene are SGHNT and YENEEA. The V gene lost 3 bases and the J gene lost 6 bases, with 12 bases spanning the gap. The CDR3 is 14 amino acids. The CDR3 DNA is TGTGCCAGCAGCTTTAGCGAGAAACCCAATGAGCAGTTCTTC. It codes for CASSFSEKPNEQFF.

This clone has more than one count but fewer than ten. CDR3 bases: TGTGCCAGCAGCATCTCAGGGGGAGGTGTGTACGAGCAGTACTTC. This codes for CASSISGGGVYEQYF. J is TRBJ2-7 and V is TRBV7-6, with D possibly matching TRBD1 (7 bases). CDR3 length: 15 residues. The V end lost 5 bases, the J end lost 4 bases, and 18 bases lay between the germline ends. Germline lookup yields CDR1 SGHVS and CDR2 FNYEAQ.

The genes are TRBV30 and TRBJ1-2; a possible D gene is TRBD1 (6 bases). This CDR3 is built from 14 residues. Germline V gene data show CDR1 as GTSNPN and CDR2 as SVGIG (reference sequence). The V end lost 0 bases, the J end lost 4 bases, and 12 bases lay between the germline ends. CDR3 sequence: CAWSVPQGTYGYTF. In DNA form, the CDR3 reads TGTGCCTGGAGTGTACCCCAGGGGACCTATGGCTACACCTTC.

The CDR3 region has the DNA TGTGCCAGCAGTGGCGTATGGGCGAACACTGAAGCTTTCTTT. Translation: CASSGVWANTEAFF. The V gene is TRBV25-1, the J gene TRBJ1-1; D is unclear. V was cut by 4 bases and J by 1 base, with 10 bases left in between. Per the germline V gene, CDR1 is MGHDK and CDR2 is SYGVNS. CDR3 length: 14 residues.

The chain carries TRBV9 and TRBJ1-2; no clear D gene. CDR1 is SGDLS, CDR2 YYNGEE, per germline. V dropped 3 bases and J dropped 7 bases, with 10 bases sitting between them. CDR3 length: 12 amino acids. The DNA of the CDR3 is TGTGCCAGCAGCGGCCCGTCTAGTGGCTACACCTTC. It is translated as CASSGPSSGYTF.